This record concerns one T cell receptor beta chain sequence. No count is recorded, though its frequency marks this clone as medium-sized (0.01 to 0.1%). The target of this receptor is not known. The read gets to within 3 residues of the CDR3 end, and the germline J gene fills in the rest. According to the germline V gene (reference sequence), CDR1 reads DFQATT and CDR2 reads SNEGSKA. From the cysteine through the phenylalanine, the CDR3 covers 15 amino acids. Only the CDR3 bases that were read are kept: 36 of them, in frame from base 1. Trimming costs V 0 bases and J 9 bases, and their ends lie 18 bases apart. This sample stems from a study of TET2 disruption in CD19-targeted CAR T cells (dated by TCRdb to 2017 to 2018). In the study overall: Sample numbers were set by the original clinical trial design and sample availability, with no additional inclusion criteria. What the research found in general, with its limitations: The conclusions about the patient's CAR T cells were based on extensive analysis of only one subject.

The immunoSEQ assay was used to perform TCR beta chain deep sequencing. Per the authors' processing: Only productive TCR beta rearrangements were used to calculate clonotype frequencies. TCRdb provides this immuneACCESS table in a form limited to in-frame rearrangements. Some clones are lacking; in checked studies, under half of them reflect an unresolved V gene, and why the rest are absent is not known. The D gene and trimming were derived from the DNA, and the V and J assignments and clone size from that table. The table held for this sample gives some 1,800 clones. The top ten clonotypes cover less than 20% of the sample. The treatment or condition label, read with the paper, signifies: autologous CTL019 cells: CD19 CAR with 4-1BB and CD3 zeta domains. The CD19 CAR incorporated TCR zeta and 4-1BB costimulatory signaling domains. Leukapheresis was used to collect T cells from peripheral blood for manufacturing CTL019. The DNeasy Blood and Tissue Kit was used to extract genomic DNA from pre-infusion T cells, peripheral blood, or sorted post-infusion T cells.

Sequenced here: CD8+ T cells sorted from cultured blood T cells, sampled for CD19 CAR T cell therapy. The receptor chain draws on TRBV20-1 and TRBJ2-1; the D gene is perhaps TRBD1, from 6 matching bases. The receptor was derived from a man aged 65 to 85 with chronic lymphocytic leukemia. The CDR3 bases that were read are TGCAGTGCTAGAGATTCCCAGGGGTTGGTAGGTGAG. This yields the protein CSARDSQGLVGE. Given in full, the CDR3 is CSARDSQGLVGEQFF.